This TCR beta chain was obtained from a study of shared clonotypes between healthy human individuals. General study results and limits: For naive CD4 cells, roughly 5% of clonotypes were shared across a few donors. Blood was the only sampled material, and tissue repertoires likely differ. Rarefaction curves obtained for sorted subsets showed sequencing incomplete despite large depth.

V dropped 2 bases and J dropped 7 bases, with 14 bases sitting between them. Per the germline V gene, CDR1 is WNHNN and CDR2 is SYGVQD (reference sequence). The CDR3 totals 14 residues. The assay was immunoSEQ multiplex PCR, and TCRdb's table has in-frame clones only and misses some. This table has more than 2,000,000 clones, approximately 93% appearing once. As regards this clone: Its cognate antigen is unknown.

The clonotype comes from a young man in good health. Some clones in this sample may be carry-over from other donors' samples. V is TRBV10-1 and J is TRBJ2-5, with D maybe TRBD1 (5 bases). Sequencing was carried out using naive CD4+ T cells from PBMCs. Subset of the sample: CD45RA+ positively selected. CDR3 sequence (DNA): TGCGCCAGCAGTGAGGCGACAGTCCAGGGGACCCAGTACTTC. Encoded protein: CASSEATVQGTQYF.